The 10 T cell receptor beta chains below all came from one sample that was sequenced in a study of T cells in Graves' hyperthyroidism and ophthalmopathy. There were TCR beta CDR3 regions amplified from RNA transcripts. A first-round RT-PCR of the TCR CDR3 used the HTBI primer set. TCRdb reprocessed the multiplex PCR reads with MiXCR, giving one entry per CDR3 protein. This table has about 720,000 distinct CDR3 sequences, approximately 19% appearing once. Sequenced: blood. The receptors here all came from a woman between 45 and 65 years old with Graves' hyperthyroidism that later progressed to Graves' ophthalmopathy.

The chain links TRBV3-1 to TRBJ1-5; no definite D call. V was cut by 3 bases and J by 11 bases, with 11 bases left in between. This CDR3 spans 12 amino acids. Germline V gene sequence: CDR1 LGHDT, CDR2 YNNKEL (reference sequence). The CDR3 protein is CASSQGQVAQHF. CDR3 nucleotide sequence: TGTGCCAGCAGCCAGGGTCAGGTAGCCCAGCATTTT.

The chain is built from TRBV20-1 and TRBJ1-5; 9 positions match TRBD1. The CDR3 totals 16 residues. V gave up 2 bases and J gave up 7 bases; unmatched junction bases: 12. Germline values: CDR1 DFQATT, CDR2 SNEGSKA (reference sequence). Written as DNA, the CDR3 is TGCAGTGCTAGAATAGGGACTGGACAGGGGTACCAGCCCCAGCATTTT. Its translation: CSARIGTGQGYQPQHF.

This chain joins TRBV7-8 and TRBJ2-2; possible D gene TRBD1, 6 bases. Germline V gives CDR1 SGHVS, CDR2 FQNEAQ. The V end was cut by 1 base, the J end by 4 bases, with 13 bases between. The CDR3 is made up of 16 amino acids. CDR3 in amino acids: CASSLGQGMVTGELFF. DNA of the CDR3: TGTGCCAGCAGCTTAGGTCAGGGGATGGTCACCGGGGAGCTGTTTTTT.

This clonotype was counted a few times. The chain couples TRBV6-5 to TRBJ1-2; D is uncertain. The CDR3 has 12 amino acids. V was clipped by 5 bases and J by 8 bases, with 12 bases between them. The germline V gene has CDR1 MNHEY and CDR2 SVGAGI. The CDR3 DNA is TGTGCCAGCAGTCACGACCCGTTAGGCTACACCTTC. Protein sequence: CASSHDPLGYTF.

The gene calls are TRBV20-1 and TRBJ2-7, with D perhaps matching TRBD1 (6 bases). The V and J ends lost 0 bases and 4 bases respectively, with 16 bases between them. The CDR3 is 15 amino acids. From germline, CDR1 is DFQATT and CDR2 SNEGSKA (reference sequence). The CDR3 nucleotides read TGCAGTGCTAGAGATTCAAGACAGGTACTATACGAGCAGTACTTC. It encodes CSARDSRQVLYEQYF.

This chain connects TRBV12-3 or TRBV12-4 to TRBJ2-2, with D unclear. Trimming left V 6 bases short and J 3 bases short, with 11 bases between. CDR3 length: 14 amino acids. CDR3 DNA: TGTGCCAGCAGGCCCCTCGGTGACACCGGGGAGCTGTTTTTT. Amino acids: CASRPLGDTGELFF.

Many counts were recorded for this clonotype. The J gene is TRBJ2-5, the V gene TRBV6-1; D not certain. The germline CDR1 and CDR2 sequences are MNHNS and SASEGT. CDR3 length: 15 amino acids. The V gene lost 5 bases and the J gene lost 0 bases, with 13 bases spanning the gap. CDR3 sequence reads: CASSPTWVYQETQYF. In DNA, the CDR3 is TGTGCCAGCAGTCCCACTTGGGTGTACCAAGAGACCCAGTACTTC.

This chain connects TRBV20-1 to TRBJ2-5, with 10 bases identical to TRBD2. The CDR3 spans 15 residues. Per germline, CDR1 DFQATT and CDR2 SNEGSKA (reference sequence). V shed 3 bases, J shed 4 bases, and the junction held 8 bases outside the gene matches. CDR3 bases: TGCAGTGCTAGTCCTAGGTCTAGCGGGGGAGAGACCCAGTACTTC. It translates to CSASPRSSGGETQYF.

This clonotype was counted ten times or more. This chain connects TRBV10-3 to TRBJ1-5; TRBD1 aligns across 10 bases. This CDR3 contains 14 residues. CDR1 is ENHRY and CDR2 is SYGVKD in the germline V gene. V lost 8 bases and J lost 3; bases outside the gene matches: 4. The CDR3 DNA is TGTGCCATCCGGGACAGGGGATCCAATCAGCCCCAGCATTTT. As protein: CAIRDRGSNQPQHF.

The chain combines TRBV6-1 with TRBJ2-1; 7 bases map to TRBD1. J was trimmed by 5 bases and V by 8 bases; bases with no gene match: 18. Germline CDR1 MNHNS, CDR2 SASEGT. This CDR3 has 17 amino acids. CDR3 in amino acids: CASQISLYRGAHNEQFF. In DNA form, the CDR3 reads TGTGCCAGCCAAATTTCCCTTTACAGGGGCGCGCACAATGAGCAGTTCTTC.